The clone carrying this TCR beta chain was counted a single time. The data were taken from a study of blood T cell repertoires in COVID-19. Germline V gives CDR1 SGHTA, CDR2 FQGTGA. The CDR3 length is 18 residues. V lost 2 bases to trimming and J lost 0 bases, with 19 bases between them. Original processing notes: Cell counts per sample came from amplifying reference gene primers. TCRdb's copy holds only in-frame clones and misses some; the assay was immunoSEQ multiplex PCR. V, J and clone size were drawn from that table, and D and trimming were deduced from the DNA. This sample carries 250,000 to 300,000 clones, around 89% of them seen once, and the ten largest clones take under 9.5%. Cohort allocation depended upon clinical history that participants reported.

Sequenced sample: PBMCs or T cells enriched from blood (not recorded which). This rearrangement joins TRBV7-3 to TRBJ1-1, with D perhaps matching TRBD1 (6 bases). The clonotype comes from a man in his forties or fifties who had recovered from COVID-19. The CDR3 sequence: CASSLRIQSQGMNTEAFF. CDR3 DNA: TGTGCCAGCAGCTTACGTATACAGAGCCAGGGGATGAACACTGAAGCTTTCTTT.